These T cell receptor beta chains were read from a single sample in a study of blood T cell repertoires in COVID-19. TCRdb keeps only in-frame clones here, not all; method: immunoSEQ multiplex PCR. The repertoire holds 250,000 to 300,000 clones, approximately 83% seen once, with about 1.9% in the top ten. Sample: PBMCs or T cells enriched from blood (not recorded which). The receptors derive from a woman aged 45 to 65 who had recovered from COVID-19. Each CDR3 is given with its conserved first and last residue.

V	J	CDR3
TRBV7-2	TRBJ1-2	CASSLSTGRSYGYTF
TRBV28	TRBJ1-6	CASTPQGAVSPLHF
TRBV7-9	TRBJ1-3	CASINNPGTGGNTIYF
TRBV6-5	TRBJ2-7	CASGIRGTEYEQYF
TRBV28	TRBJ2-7	CASSSISGSYEQYF
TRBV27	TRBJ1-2	CASSLTQGAEGYTF
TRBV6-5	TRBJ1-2	CASSYSTGLKGYTF
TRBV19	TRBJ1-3	CASRDRGDTIYF
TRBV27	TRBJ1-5	CASSGAASGPQHF
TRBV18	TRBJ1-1	CASSPGQSMNTEAFF
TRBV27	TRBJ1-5	CASAGQGALQPQHF
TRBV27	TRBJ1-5	CASKGVGGQPQHF
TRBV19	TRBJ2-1	CASEAGFSSYNEQFF
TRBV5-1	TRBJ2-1	CASRTTGSSYNEQFF
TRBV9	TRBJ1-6	CASSVVPGGGNSPLHF
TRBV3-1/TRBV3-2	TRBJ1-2	CASSQRGGNGYTF
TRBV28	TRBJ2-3	CASSFLTGVTDTQYF
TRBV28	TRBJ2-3	CASRAAGETDTQYF
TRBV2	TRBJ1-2	CASRYGQSHLYGYTF
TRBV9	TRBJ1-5	CASSVSGQGNQPQHF
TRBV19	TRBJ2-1	CASNPGQYNEQFF
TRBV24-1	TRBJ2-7	CATRGPYLQHTYEQYF
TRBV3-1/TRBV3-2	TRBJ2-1	CASSQAGSRYNEQFF
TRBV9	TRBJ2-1	CASSVEAYNEQFF
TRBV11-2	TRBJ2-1	CASRLLAGTDAYNEQFF
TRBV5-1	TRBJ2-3	CASMPGLATDTQYF
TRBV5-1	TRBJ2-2	CASSLPRGGTGELFF
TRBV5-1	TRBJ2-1	CASSLGRGTSDGARYNEQFF
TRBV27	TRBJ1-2	CASSSSDSGYGYTF
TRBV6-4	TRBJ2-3	CASTDQDTQYF
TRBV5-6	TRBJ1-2	CASSLRPTGVNNYGYTF
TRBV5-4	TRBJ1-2	CASSLSRDSSLYGYTF
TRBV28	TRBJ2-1	CASSPRQFLNEQFF
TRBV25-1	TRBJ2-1	CASREGYNEQFF
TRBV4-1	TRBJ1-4	CASSATREEGNEKLFF
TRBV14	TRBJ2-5	CASSQDGPAPLQETQYF
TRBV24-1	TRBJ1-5	CATQGLHQQPQHF
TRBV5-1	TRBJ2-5	CASSIAGGIGETQYF
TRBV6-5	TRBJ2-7	CASRDRVDEQYF
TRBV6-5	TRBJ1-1	CASSLDNGRNTEAFF
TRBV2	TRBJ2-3	CASSDPGGSHPDTQYF
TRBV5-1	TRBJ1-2	CASSLFGSYGYTF
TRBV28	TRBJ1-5	CATKGGVGSNQPQHF
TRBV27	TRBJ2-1	CASSLDRGNEQFF
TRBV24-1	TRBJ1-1	CATSDNRGTYTEAFF
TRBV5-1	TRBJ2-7	CATSTGTGGSEQYF
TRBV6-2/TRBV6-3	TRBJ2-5	CASSPEPAGQETQYF
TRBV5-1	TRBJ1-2	CASSLQGYGYTF
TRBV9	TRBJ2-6	CASSVSGSGPGANVLTF
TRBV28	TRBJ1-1	CASSISTNANTEAFF
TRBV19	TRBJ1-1	CASSIKSYTEAFF
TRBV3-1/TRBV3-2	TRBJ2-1	CASSQGLSGVRGNEQFF
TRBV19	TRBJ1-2	CASSLTRQALQSYGYTF
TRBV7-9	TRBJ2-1	CASSLQGYEQFF
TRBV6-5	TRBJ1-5	CASSSQGGANQPQHF